A selection of T cell receptor beta chains follows, all from one sample in a study of cytomegalovirus exposure and HLA in healthy donors. The repertoire was sequenced with immunoSEQ multiplex PCR; TCRdb's copy has only in-frame clones and lacks some. The data show fewer than 200,000 clones, with 71% seen just once and approximately 1.5% held by the top ten. Sequenced input: PBMCs. The receptors come from a girl between 10 and 17 years old in good health and CMV-seronegative. The CDR3 runs from the conserved cysteine through the conserved F or W.

j_gene: TRBJ2-1; v_gene: TRBV11-2; CDR3aa: CASSSDRGVRNYNEQFF
j_gene: TRBJ1-1; v_gene: TRBV19; CDR3aa: CASSMISTANTEAFF
j_gene: TRBJ1-1; v_gene: TRBV7-9; CDR3aa: CASSLLSNTEAFF
j_gene: TRBJ1-2; v_gene: TRBV6-1; CDR3aa: CASSPGGGQNYGYTF
j_gene: TRBJ2-1; v_gene: TRBV30; CDR3aa: CAWLNPGLENNEQFF
j_gene: TRBJ1-5; v_gene: TRBV10-3; CDR3aa: CAISESQFKGGSQPQHF
j_gene: TRBJ1-1; v_gene: TRBV7-2; CDR3aa: CASSGHRARRNTEAFF
j_gene: TRBJ2-7; v_gene: TRBV11-1; CDR3aa: CASSLVTGTYEQYF
j_gene: .; v_gene: TRBV29-1; CDR3aa: CSVRQDLSTYEQYF
j_gene: TRBJ1-1; v_gene: TRBV5-1; CDR3aa: CASSLDSYTEAFF
j_gene: TRBJ1-6; v_gene: TRBV27; CDR3aa: CASKAQGENSPLHF
j_gene: TRBJ1-2; v_gene: TRBV20-1; CDR3aa: CSARDPYGYTF
j_gene: TRBJ1-5; v_gene: TRBV2; CDR3aa: CASSGARGSNQPQHF
j_gene: TRBJ2-1; v_gene: TRBV6-5; CDR3aa: CASRGGQENNEQFF
j_gene: TRBJ2-3; v_gene: TRBV10-3; CDR3aa: CAISDRGEDTQYF
j_gene: TRBJ1-1; v_gene: TRBV10-1; CDR3aa: CASSESGLYTEAFF
j_gene: TRBJ2-7; v_gene: TRBV6-5; CDR3aa: CASSYSSGTESYEQYF
j_gene: TRBJ1-2; v_gene: TRBV5-1; CDR3aa: CASSLAQSDGYTF
j_gene: TRBJ1-5; v_gene: TRBV19; CDR3aa: CASRQGYQPQHF
j_gene: TRBJ2-5; v_gene: TRBV4-1; CDR3aa: CASSQAGTSGRGAQYF
j_gene: TRBJ1-2; v_gene: TRBV5-4; CDR3aa: CASSTSGTANYGYTF
j_gene: TRBJ1-1; v_gene: TRBV6-1; CDR3aa: CASSDYTRVRGTEAFF
j_gene: TRBJ2-1; v_gene: TRBV30; CDR3aa: CAWSGGGNEQFF
j_gene: TRBJ2-2; v_gene: TRBV4-1; CDR3aa: CASSQGPTGTGGAGELFF
j_gene: TRBJ2-7; v_gene: TRBV7-8; CDR3aa: CASSPSTGFGKEQYF
j_gene: TRBJ1-2; v_gene: TRBV5-4; CDR3aa: CASSLGGSGYGYTF